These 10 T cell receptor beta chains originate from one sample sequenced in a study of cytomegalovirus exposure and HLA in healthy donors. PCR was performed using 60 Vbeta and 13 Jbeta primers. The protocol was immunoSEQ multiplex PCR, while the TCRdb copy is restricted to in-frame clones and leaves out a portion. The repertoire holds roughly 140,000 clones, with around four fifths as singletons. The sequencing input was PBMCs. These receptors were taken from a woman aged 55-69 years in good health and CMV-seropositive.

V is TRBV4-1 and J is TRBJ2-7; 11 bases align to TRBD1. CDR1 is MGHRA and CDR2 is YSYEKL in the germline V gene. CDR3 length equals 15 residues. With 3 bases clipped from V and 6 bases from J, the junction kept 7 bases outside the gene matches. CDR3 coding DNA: TGCGCCAGCAGCCACCCGGGACAGGGGGGGAGCGAGCAGTACTTC. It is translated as CASSHPGQGGSEQYF.

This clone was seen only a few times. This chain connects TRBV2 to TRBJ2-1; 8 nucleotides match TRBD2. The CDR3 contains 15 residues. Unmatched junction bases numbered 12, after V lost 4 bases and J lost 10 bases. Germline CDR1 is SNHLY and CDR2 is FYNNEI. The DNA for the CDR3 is TGTGCCAGCAGTGCCAGGACTAGCCCTCTCGGGGAGCAGTTCTTC. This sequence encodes CASSARTSPLGEQFF.

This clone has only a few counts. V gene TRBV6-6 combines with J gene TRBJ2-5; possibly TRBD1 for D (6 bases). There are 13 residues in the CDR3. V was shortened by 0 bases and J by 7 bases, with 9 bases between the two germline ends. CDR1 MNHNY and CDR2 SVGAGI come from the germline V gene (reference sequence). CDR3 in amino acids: CASSYSGAATQYF. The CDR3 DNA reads TGTGCCAGCAGTTACTCGGGGGCGGCGACCCAGTACTTC.

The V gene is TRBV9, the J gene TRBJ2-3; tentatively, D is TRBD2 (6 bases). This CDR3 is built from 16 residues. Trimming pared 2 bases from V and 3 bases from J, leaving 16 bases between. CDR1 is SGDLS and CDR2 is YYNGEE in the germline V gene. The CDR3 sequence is CASSVLGAGGTDTQYF. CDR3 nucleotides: TGTGCCAGCAGCGTCTTAGGGGCCGGGGGTACAGATACGCAGTATTTT.

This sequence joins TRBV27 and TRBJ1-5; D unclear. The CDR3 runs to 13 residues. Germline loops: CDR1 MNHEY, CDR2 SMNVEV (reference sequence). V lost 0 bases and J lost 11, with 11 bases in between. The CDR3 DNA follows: TGTGCCAGCAGTTTATCGGGTCGGCAGGCCCAGCATTTT. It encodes CASSLSGRQAQHF.

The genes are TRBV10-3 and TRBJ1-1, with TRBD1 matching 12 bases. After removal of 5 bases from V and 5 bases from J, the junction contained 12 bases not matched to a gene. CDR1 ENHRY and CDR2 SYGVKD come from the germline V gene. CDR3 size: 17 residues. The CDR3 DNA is TGTGCCATCAGTACCGTCCCGGGACAGGGGGCGAAAACTGAAGCTTTCTTT. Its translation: CAISTVPGQGAKTEAFF.

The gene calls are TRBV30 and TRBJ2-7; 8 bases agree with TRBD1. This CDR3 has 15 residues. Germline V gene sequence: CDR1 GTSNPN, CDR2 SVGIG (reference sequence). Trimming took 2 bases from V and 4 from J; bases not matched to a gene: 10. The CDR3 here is CAWSNLDRAFYEQYF. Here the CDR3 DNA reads TGTGCCTGGAGTAATTTGGACAGGGCCTTTTACGAGCAGTACTTC.

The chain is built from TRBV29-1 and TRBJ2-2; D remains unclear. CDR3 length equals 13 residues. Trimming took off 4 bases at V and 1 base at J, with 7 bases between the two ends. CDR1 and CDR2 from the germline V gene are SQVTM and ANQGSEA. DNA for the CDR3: TGCAGCGTTGCGGCGGTGAACACCGGGGAGCTGTTTTTT. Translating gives CSVAAVNTGELFF.

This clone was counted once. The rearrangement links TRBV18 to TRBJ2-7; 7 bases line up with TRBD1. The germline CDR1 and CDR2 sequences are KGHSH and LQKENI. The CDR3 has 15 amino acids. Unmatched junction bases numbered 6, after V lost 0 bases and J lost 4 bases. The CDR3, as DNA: TGTGCCAGCTCACCACCCGAGAACAGGGGATACGAGCAGTACTTC. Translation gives CASSPPENRGYEQYF.

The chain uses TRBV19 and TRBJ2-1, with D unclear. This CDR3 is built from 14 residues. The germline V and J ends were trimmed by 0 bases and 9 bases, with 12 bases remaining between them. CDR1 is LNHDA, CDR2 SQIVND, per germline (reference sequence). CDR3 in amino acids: CASSIDASTSEQFF. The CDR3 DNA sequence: TGTGCCAGTAGTATAGACGCCTCCACAAGTGAGCAGTTCTTC.